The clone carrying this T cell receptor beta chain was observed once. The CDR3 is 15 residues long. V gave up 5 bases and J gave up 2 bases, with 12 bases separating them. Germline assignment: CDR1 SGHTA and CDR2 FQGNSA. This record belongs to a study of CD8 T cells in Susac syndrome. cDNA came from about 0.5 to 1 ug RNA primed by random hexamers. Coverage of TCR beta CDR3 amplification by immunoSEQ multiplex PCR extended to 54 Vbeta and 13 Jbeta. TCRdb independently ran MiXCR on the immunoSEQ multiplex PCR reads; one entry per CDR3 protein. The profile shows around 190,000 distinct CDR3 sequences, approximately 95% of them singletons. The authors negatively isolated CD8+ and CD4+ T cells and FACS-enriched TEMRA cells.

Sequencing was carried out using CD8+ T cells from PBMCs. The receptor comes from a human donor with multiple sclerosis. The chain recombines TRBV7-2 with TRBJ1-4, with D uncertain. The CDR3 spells CASSLRGGTNEKLFF. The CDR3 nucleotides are TGTGCCAGCAGCCTACGAGGCGGGACTAATGAAAAACTGTTTTTT.